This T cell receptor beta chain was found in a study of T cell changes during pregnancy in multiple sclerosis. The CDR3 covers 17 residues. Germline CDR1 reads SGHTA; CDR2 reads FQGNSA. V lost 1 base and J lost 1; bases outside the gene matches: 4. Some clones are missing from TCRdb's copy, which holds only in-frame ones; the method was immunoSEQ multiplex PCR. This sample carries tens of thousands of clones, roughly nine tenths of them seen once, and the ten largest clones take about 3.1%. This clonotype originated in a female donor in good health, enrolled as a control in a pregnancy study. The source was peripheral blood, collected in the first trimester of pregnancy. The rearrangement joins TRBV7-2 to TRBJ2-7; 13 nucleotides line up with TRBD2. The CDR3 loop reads CASSLEPGLAGSYEQYF. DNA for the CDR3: TGTGCCAGCAGCTTAGAGCCGGGACTAGCGGGGTCCTACGAGCAGTACTTC.